Reported below is one T cell receptor beta chain. This sample is drawn from a study of patients and donors after allogeneic stem cell transplantation. TCRdb ran MiXCR on the RT-PCR reads and lists one entry per CDR3 protein. This table holds about 200,000 distinct CDR3 sequences, around two fifths found once. The sequenced material came from blood, either unsorted or a sorted T cell fraction (not recorded which). This TCR was sampled from a human donor who was either an allogeneic HSCT recipient or a stem cell or donor lymphocyte infusion donor (not recorded which). It is not recorded whose cells these are; they may come from a transplant donor.

Here the CDR3 reads CASSQDKRRAYEQYF. CDR3 DNA: TGTGCCAGCAGCCAAGATAAGAGACGAGCCTACGAGCAGTACTTC. The rearrangement links TRBV3-1 to TRBJ2-7; no firm D call. Trimming removed 0 bases from V and 2 bases from J, with 11 bases in between. The germline V gene has CDR1 LGHDT and CDR2 YNNKEL (reference sequence). This CDR3 has 15 amino acids.